This record concerns one T cell receptor (beta chain) sequence. What it recognizes is unknown. V lost 1 base to trimming and J lost 5 bases; unmatched junction nucleotides: 5. The CDR3 sequence is 15 residues long. From germline, CDR1 is LGHNA and CDR2 YSLEER. These donors, healthy bone marrow donors, were studied. PCR involved 60 Vbeta and 13 Jbeta primers. Sequencing was performed with immunoSEQ multiplex PCR; in TCRdb, only in-frame clones are kept and a portion is missing. The sample records roughly 13,000 clones, around 58% being singletons. The record originates from a study of cytomegalovirus exposure and HLA in healthy donors. Findings and caveats of the study: Relative to equally common others, HLA-associated TCR beta chains showed greater clonal expansion in a later analysis.

The chain has TRBV4-3 and TRBJ2-5; the match to TRBD2 covers 9 bases. The receptor's source is a woman aged 50 to 60 in good health and CMV-seropositive. The sample was PBMCs. DNA for the CDR3: TGCGCCAGCAGCCAAGGTGCGGGAGGGCCGGAGACCCAGTACTTC. Protein sequence: CASSQGAGGPETQYF.